A selection of T cell receptor beta chains follows, all from one sample in a study of T cell responses to AZD1222 COVID-19 vaccine. Libraries were prepared by immunoSEQ multiplex PCR; TCRdb keeps only in-frame clonotypes and omits some of them. The profile shows 89,000 or so clones, 80% to 90% of them singletons. The sample here was peripheral blood, taken on day 0 of AZD1222 vaccination. These receptors were obtained from an adult in good health. Both conserved end residues are part of each CDR3. The D gene is left open where the match is weak. A clone size is listed for some rows: how often the clone was seen (once, few, many), or a class if it is expanded.

j_gene,d_gene,abundance,v_gene,len,CDR3nt,CDR3aa
TRBJ2-1,TRBD2,NA,TRBV9,15,TGTGCCAGCAGCACCCGACTAGCGGGAGTAGCCGAGCAGTTCTTC,CASSTRLAGVAEQFF
TRBJ2-1,TRBD2,NA,TRBV9,16,TGTGCCAGCACCGTGGGTGCAGCGGGAGGGCCAAATGAGCAGTTCTTC,CASTVGAAGGPNEQFF
TRBJ2-7,NA,NA,TRBV21-1,13,TGTGCCAGCAGCAAAGGGGGAAACTACGAGCAGTACTTC,CASSKGGNYEQYF
TRBJ1-1,NA,NA,TRBV15,13,TGTGCCACCAGCAGAGATCCGAGCACTGAAGCTTTCTTT,CATSRDPSTEAFF
TRBJ2-2,NA,once,TRBV7-9,12,TGTGCCAGCAGCCGCCCGACCGGGGAGCTGTTTTTT,CASSRPTGELFF
TRBJ1-2,TRBD1,NA,TRBV5-5,14,TGTGCCAGCAGCAGCCGGGGACAGGGAAACGGCTACACCTTC,CASSSRGQGNGYTF
TRBJ2-3,NA,NA,TRBV6-5,15,TGTGCCAGCGCCCAGAACGGGGACCGCACAGATACGCAGTATTTT,CASAQNGDRTDTQYF
TRBJ1-1,NA,few,TRBV29-1,13,TGCAGCGTAGGGGCGGGGGGGAACACTGAAGCTTTCTTT,CSVGAGGNTEAFF
TRBJ2-7,TRBD2,NA,TRBV28,15,TGTGCCAGCAGTTCGTGGCGGGAGGGTCCCTACGAGCAGTACTTC,CASSSWREGPYEQYF
TRBJ1-5,TRBD1,NA,TRBV7-9,15,TGTGCCAGCAGCTTCGGGACAGGGGCCAATCAGCCCCAGCATTTT,CASSFGTGANQPQHF
TRBJ1-5,TRBD1,NA,TRBV28,15,TGTGCCAGCAGTAAAGACAGGGCACGGAATCAGCCCCAGCATTTT,CASSKDRARNQPQHF
TRBJ2-3,TRBD2,NA,TRBV7-3,15,TGTGCCAGCAGCCCCGGGACTAGCGGGAAAGATACGCAGTATTTT,CASSPGTSGKDTQYF
TRBJ1-3,NA,NA,TRBV18,14,TGTGCCAGCTCACCGGGACGCTCTGGAAACACCATATATTTT,CASSPGRSGNTIYF
TRBJ2-3,NA,NA,TRBV18,13,TGTGCCAGCTCACCAGGGTACACAGATACGCAGTATTTT,CASSPGYTDTQYF
TRBJ2-1,TRBD1,NA,TRBV24-1,16,TGTGCCACCAGTGATCAGGGACAGGGTACGTACAATGAGCAGTTCTTC,CATSDQGQGTYNEQFF
TRBJ2-2,NA,NA,TRBV12-2,12,TGTGCAAGTCGCCGAAGCGCCGGGGAGCTGTTTTTT,CASRRSAGELFF
TRBJ1-1,NA,NA,TRBV11-2,13,TGTGCCAGCAGCTTTGGAAGGTACACTGAAGCTTTCTTT,CASSFGRYTEAFF
TRBJ1-2,NA,NA,TRBV7-8,16,TGTGCCAGCAGCGGGCTTTCCCGGGGCGCGAACTATGGCTACACCTTC,CASSGLSRGANYGYTF
TRBJ1-2,NA,NA,TRBV3-1/TRBV3-2,13,TGTGCCAGCAGCCAATCCCAGGGCGGTGGCTACACCTTC,CASSQSQGGGYTF
TRBJ1-2,NA,NA,TRBV19,17,TGTGCCAGTAGTATGAGCTTCGCGACCCCTGGCAACTATGGCTACACCTTC,CASSMSFATPGNYGYTF
TRBJ1-1,NA,NA,TRBV27,13,TGTGCCAGCAGGACCAGTGGGGGCACTGAAGCTTTCTTT,CASRTSGGTEAFF
TRBJ2-1,TRBD2,once,TRBV9,17,TGTGCCAGCAGCGTACGCCTAGCGGCCACCTCCTACAATGAGCAGTTCTTC,CASSVRLAATSYNEQFF
TRBJ1-2,NA,NA,TRBV11-3,14,TGTGCCAGCAGCAAGGACTCCCGAACCTATGGCTACACCTTC,CASSKDSRTYGYTF
TRBJ2-1,TRBD2,NA,TRBV18,17,TGTGCCAGCTCACCGAGGACTAGCGGGAGGGCCACCAATGAGCAGTTCTTC,CASSPRTSGRATNEQFF
TRBJ2-3,TRBD2,many,TRBV4-1,17,TGCGCCAGCAGCCCCCGAGCACTAGCGGGAAGCACAGATACGCAGTATTTT,CASSPRALAGSTDTQYF
TRBJ1-2,NA,NA,TRBV20-1,10,TGCAGTGCTAGACGGCGGGGCCCCACCTTC,CSARRRGPTF
TRBJ2-7,NA,NA,TRBV5-8,13,TGTGCCAGCATCATACAGGGCTGGGGCGAGCAGTACTTC,CASIIQGWGEQYF
TRBJ1-2,TRBD1,NA,TRBV7-2,15,TGTGCCAGCAGCTCACCGGCAGGGACAGGGGCTTGGTACACCTTC,CASSSPAGTGAWYTF
TRBJ2-3,NA,once,TRBV30,13,TGTGCCGGAGGGGGGGAGGCCACAGATACGCAGTATTTT,CAGGGEATDTQYF
TRBJ1-4,NA,NA,TRBV7-9,14,TGTGCCAGCAGCTCCGCCGGGTGGGGAAGTGATCCGTTTTTT,CASSSAGWGSDPFF
TRBJ1-1,NA,NA,TRBV10-3,14,TGTGCCATCAGTGAGTCGAGTGACGGCACTGAAGCTTTCTTT,CAISESSDGTEAFF
TRBJ2-1,NA,once,TRBV29-1,12,TGCAGCGTTTGGGGTCAGGGCAATGAGCAGTTCTTC,CSVWGQGNEQFF
TRBJ2-5,TRBD2,NA,TRBV6-1,17,TGTGCCAGCAGTGAAGCCAAGACTAGCGGGTTACAAGAGACCCAGTACTTC,CASSEAKTSGLQETQYF
TRBJ2-1,NA,NA,TRBV18,15,TGTGCCAGCTCACCACCGGAGGGGTCCTACAATGAGCAGTTCTTC,CASSPPEGSYNEQFF
TRBJ2-7,NA,NA,TRBV11-2,13,TGTGCCAGCAGCTTAAGGCAGGCCTACGAGCAGTACTTC,CASSLRQAYEQYF
TRBJ2-2,TRBD2,NA,TRBV10-3,18,TGTGCCATCAGTGGGGGACTAGCGGGTTTCCTGAACACCGGGGAGCTGTTTTTT,CAISGGLAGFLNTGELFF
TRBJ1-5,NA,NA,TRBV30,14,TGTGCCTGGAGCGCCAACGCCGGGAGTCAGCCCCAGCATTTT,CAWSANAGSQPQHF
TRBJ2-1,NA,NA,TRBV27,16,TGTGCCAGCAGTTTAAAGGGTAGAAGCTCCTACAATGAGCAGTTCTTC,CASSLKGRSSYNEQFF
TRBJ2-7,NA,NA,TRBV20-1,11,TGCAGTGCTAGCCCCTCGACTATTCAGTACTTC,CSASPSTIQYF
TRBJ2-5,NA,NA,TRBV9,14,TGTGCCAGCAGCGTGGCGAGGTGGGTGGAGACCCAGTACTTC,CASSVARWVETQYF
TRBJ1-5,NA,NA,TRBV30,14,TGTGCCTGGAGTAAGGCCATTAGCAATCAGCCCCAGCATTTT,CAWSKAISNQPQHF
TRBJ2-1,NA,once,TRBV6-6,14,TGTGCCAGCAAAAAAGAGGGGTCCTACAATGAGCAGTTCTTC,CASKKEGSYNEQFF